These 19 T cell receptor beta chains share one sample of origin, sequenced in a study of tissue T cells after allogeneic stem cell transplantation. As to time point: mouse harvest day 7 after allogeneic transplant. Each mouse received 10^7 T-cell-depleted marrow cells plus 10^6 splenic CD5+ T cells by tail vein. Repertoires were generated with immunoSEQ multiplex PCR, while TCRdb's copy carries only in-frame clones and drops some. Of about 7,800 clones in the sample, 40% to 60% were seen once. The sequenced sample was gut tissue. These receptors all come from a female BALB/c mouse given C57BL/6 T cells with graft-versus-host disease after an allogeneic hematopoietic cell transplant.

With regard to this clone: Germline and genes: mouse. The CDR3 goes on 1 residue after the read ends, and that part is filled in from the germline J gene. This chain links TRBV3 with TRBJ1-4; TRBD1 matches at 10 bases. The junction had 4 bases not matched to a gene; V was cut back by 3 bases and J by 3 bases. This CDR3 contains 16 residues. Germline lookup yields CDR1 SNHLY and CDR2 FYNGKV (reference sequence). The CDR3 spells CASSFPGQGTNERLFF. The CDR3 DNA, read in part, is TGTGCCAGCAGCTTTCCGGGACAGGGGACCAACGAAAGATTATTT.

This clone has a handful of counts. Gene names denote mouse genes. The CDR3 end is not reached by the read, which stops 1 residue before it; the germline J gene fills it in. The V and J genes are TRBV23 and TRBJ1-4; the DNA was not compared with TRBD1, the D call given in the table. Germline V gene lookup returns CDR1 KGHTA and CDR2 FQNQQP. The CDR3 is made up of 15 amino acids. The CDR3 reads CSSSQGQGTNERLFF. The DNA read from the CDR3 is TGCTCCAGCAGTCAGGGACAGGGGACCAACGAAAGATTATTT.

This clone has only a few counts. Gene names refer to mouse genes. Sequencing ends 1 residue short of the CDR3 end; the germline J gene provides the rest. V usage is TRBV15 and J usage is TRBJ2-5, with unresolved D. CDR1 and CDR2 (germline): SGHND, FRSKSL. The CDR3 covers 11 residues. With 6 bases removed from V and 4 bases from J, the gap between germline ends came to 5 bases. Incomplete CDR3 DNA: TGTGCCAGCAGGACAAAAGACACCCAGTAC. Protein sequence: CASRTKDTQY. The entire CDR3 protein is CASRTKDTQYF.

As regards this clone: The germline and genes are mouse ones. The read ends 1 residue early relative to the CDR3; the germline J gene fills the gap. The chain links TRBV4 to TRBJ2-5, with 10 bases that match TRBD2. V lost 4 bases to trimming and J lost 4 bases; unmatched junction nucleotides: 2. Looked up from germline, CDR1 is LGHDT and CDR2 is YNNKQL (reference sequence). The length of the CDR3 is 14 residues. The sequenced part of the CDR3 DNA is TGTGCCAGCAGCTTACTGGGGGGGAAAGACACCCAGTAC. It yields the protein CASSLLGGKDTQY. In full, the CDR3 reads CASSLLGGKDTQYF.

In regard to this clone: The germline and genes are mouse ones. The missing CDR3 end, 1 residue past where the read stops, is filled in from the germline J gene. The chain combines TRBV1 with TRBJ2-1; 9 nucleotides align to TRBD2. CDR1 and CDR2 (germline): NSQYPW, LRSPGD (reference sequence). The CDR3 length is 16 residues. V lost 3 bases and J lost 1; bases outside the gene matches: 4. The CDR3 reads CTCSAPTGGNYAEQFF. The CDR3 bases that were read are TGCACCTGCAGTGCCCCAACTGGGGGGAACTATGCTGAGCAGTTC.

This clone appeared a few times. The gene names here belong to mouse. CDR3 DNA, as far as it was read: TGTGCCAGCAGTTTAGAGCGTCAAAACACCTTGTAC. Protein product: CASSLERQNTLY. The complete CDR3 sequence is CASSLERQNTLYF. This chain connects TRBV15 to TRBJ2-4; D gene uncertain. Read coverage stops 1 residue before the CDR3 terminus; the germline J gene supplies the remainder. The CDR3 extends over 13 amino acids. V gave up 1 base and J gave up 1 base, with 3 bases separating them. Germline values: CDR1 SGHND, CDR2 FRSKSL.

Points on this clone: Gene names are the mouse ones. Read sequence stops 1 residue before the CDR3 end, and the germline J gene provides the missing end. V usage is TRBV4 and J usage is TRBJ2-7, with D unclear. The CDR3 has 11 residues. Germline CDR1 is LGHDT and CDR2 is YNNKQL (reference sequence). The ends were cut back, 8 bases at V and 7 bases at J, with 12 bases in the middle. This CDR3 is CASSLQREQYF. Partial CDR3 DNA: TGTGCCAGCTCTCTACAGAGGGAACAGTAC.

This clone was detected only a few times. The germline and genes are mouse ones. The read comes to an end 1 residue before the CDR3 does, leaving the germline J gene to fill in the end. The chain recombines TRBV26 with TRBJ1-4; the match to TRBD1 covers 10 bases. After removal of 0 bases from V and 6 bases from J, the junction contained 1 base not matched to a gene. The CDR3 runs to 15 residues. Germline assignment: CDR1 KGHPV and CDR2 FQNQEV (reference sequence). CDR3 residues: CASSLSGTGDERLFF. Partial CDR3 DNA: TGTGCCAGCAGTCTGTCGGGGACAGGGGACGAAAGATTATTT.

Details on this clone: The gene names given are mouse names. The read ends 1 residue before the CDR3 terminus; that terminus is restored from the germline J gene. The V gene is TRBV26, the J gene TRBJ1-4; D uncertain. Looked up from germline, CDR1 is KGHPV and CDR2 is FQNQEV (reference sequence). The CDR3 has 12 residues. V was cut by 4 bases and J by 4 bases, with 4 bases left in between. CDR3 DNA, as far as it was read: TGTGCCAGCAGTCACAACAACGAAAGATTATTT. Its translation: CASSHNNERLF. The entire CDR3 is CASSHNNERLFF.

As regards this clone: These gene names are mouse names. The CDR3 is cut off 1 residue early in the read; its end comes from the germline J gene. In the same sample, other DNA sequences code for this CDR3. The V call is TRBV26, the J call TRBJ1-2; D perhaps matches TRBD1 (5 bases). The germline CDR1 and CDR2 sequences are KGHPV and FQNQEV (reference sequence). CDR3 size: 14 residues. Deletions cut 4 bases from V and 0 bases from J, with 9 bases between. The CDR3 spells CASSRGHSNSDYTF. The CDR3 DNA, read in part, is TGTGCCAGCAGTCGAGGACATTCAAACTCCGACTACACC.

Details on this clone: Mouse names are used for the genes. With the read ending 1 residue before the CDR3 end, the germline J gene is used to fill in that end. This sample includes further DNA sequences coding for the same CDR3. The chain has TRBV26 and TRBJ1-1, with unresolved D. The CDR3 covers 13 residues. Germline V gene data show CDR1 as KGHPV and CDR2 as FQNQEV (reference sequence). V shed 3 bases and J shed 1 base, with 6 bases lying between them. CDR3 sequence: CASSLSRNTEVFF. CDR3 DNA, as far as it was read: TGTGCCAGCAGTCTCTCAAGAAACACAGAAGTCTTC.

On this clone: The genes are named according to mouse. The read finishes 1 residue shy of the CDR3 end, and the germline J gene is used to complete it. The chain links TRBV15 to TRBJ2-4; the match to TRBD1 covers 10 bases. The CDR3 is 14 amino acids. Germline CDR1 is SGHND and CDR2 is FRSKSL. Losses at the gene ends were 6 bases for V and 2 bases for J; bases not matched to a gene: 2. The part of the CDR3 DNA that was read is TGTGCCAGCAGCCGACAGGGGGCTCAAAACACCTTGTAC. Encoded protein: CASSRQGAQNTLY. The CDR3 as a whole reads CASSRQGAQNTLYF.

A single count supports this clone. Mouse gene names apply. The CDR3 is cut off 1 residue early in the read; its end comes from the germline J gene. The chain carries TRBV23 and TRBJ2-2; the table's D call, TRBD2, was not checked against the DNA. Germline CDR1 is KGHTA and CDR2 is FQNQQP. The length of the CDR3 is 16 residues. The CDR3 here is CSSSQSGLRNTGQLYF. The DNA read from the CDR3 is TGCTCCAGCAGTCAATCGGGACTGAGAAACACCGGGCAGCTCTAC.

About this clone itself: All gene names here are mouse names. The CDR3 goes on 1 residue after the read ends, and that part is filled in from the germline J gene. The rearrangement links TRBV26 to TRBJ2-5; a weak D match, TRBD1 (6 bases). The V end lost 4 bases, the J end lost 2 bases, and 10 bases lay between the germline ends. The CDR3 is made up of 14 amino acids. Germline-derived CDR1 and CDR2 are KGHPV and FQNQEV (reference sequence). CDR3 amino acids: CASSRQGLQDTQYF. CDR3 DNA, as far as it was read: TGTGCCAGCAGTCGTCAGGGGCTCCAAGACACCCAGTAC.

As for this clone: The junction and the germline gene differ at one end; a read error may be behind it. The germline and genes are mouse ones. The CDR3 goes on 1 residue after the read ends, and that part is filled in from the germline J gene. The V and J genes are TRBV30 and TRBJ1-5; 8 nucleotides agree with TRBD1. The germline V gene has CDR1 SQVVS and CDR2 ANEGSEA. The CDR3 is made up of 11 amino acids. The part of the CDR3 DNA that was read is TGCACAGGGGGAATCAACCAGGCTCCGCTT. Translating gives CTGGINQAPL. The entire CDR3 protein reads CTGGINQAPLF. The whole variable domain, filled in from reference TRBV30 and TRBJ1-5, reads SVLLYQKPNRDICQSGTSLKIQCVADSQVVSMFWYQQFQEQSLMLMATANEGSEATYESGFTKDKFPISRPNLTFSTLTVNNARPGDSSIYFCTGGINQAPLFGEGTRLSVL.

This clone was seen a few times. Gene labels here are mouse ones. The CDR3 end is not reached by the read, which stops 1 residue before it; the germline J gene fills it in. V gene TRBV12-2 combines with J gene TRBJ2-7; weak D call: TRBD1 (6 bases). Trimming cost V 0 bases and J 0 bases, with 8 bases left between them. Germline V gene data show CDR1 as SGHLS and CDR2 as HYDKME. This CDR3 region has 14 residues. The CDR3 bases that were read are TGTGCCAGCTCTCTCGACAGGAGCTCCTATGAACAGTAC. It translates to CASSLDRSSYEQY. The entire CDR3 protein reads CASSLDRSSYEQYF.

This clone was recorded a few times. Germline and genes here are mouse. Coverage ceases 1 residue before the CDR3 finishes, and the germline J gene fills in the end. V and J are TRBV14 and TRBJ2-7; possibly TRBD1 for D (6 bases). The CDR3 is 12 residues long. The germline V gene has CDR1 SGHDT and CDR2 FRDEAV. The V and J ends lost 5 bases and 6 bases respectively, with 12 bases between them. CDR3 amino acids: CASSLQGIEQYF. Partial CDR3 DNA: TGTGCCAGCAGCCTACAGGGAATTGAACAGTAC.

In regard to this clone: Genes and germline come from the mouse. The read terminates 1 residue before the CDR3 end, so the remaining end is supplied by the germline J gene. The chain links TRBV13-1 to TRBJ1-3; D is unclear. Germline CDR1 and CDR2: NSHNY and SYGAGN. The V gene lost 4 bases and the J gene lost 0 bases, with 8 bases spanning the gap. There are 14 residues in the CDR3. The CDR3 protein is CASSSQNSGNTLYF. CDR3 bases read: TGTGCCAGCAGTTCACAGAATTCTGGAAATACGCTCTAT.

In regard to this clone: Germline and genes here are mouse. The read ends 1 residue before the CDR3 terminus; that terminus is restored from the germline J gene. The chain joins TRBV26 to TRBJ1-1; D gene unclear. The CDR3 has 13 amino acids. The V gene lost 3 bases and the J gene lost 0 bases, with 5 bases spanning the gap. Germline assignment: CDR1 KGHPV and CDR2 FQNQEV (reference sequence). The CDR3 protein is CASSLQSNTEVFF. The part of the CDR3 DNA that was read is TGTGCCAGCAGTCTCCAGTCAAACACAGAAGTCTTC.